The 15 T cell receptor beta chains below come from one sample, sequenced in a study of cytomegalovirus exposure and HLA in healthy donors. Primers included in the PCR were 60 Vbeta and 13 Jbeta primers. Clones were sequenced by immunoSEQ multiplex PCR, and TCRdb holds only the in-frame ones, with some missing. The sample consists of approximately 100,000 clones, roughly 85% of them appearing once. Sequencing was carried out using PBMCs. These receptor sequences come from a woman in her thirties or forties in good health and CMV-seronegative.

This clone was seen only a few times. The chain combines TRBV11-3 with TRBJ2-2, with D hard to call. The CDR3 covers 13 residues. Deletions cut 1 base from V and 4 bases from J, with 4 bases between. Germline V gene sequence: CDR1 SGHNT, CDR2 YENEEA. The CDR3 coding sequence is TGTGCCAGCAGCTTAGCAGGCACCGGGGAGCTGTTTTTT. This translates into CASSLAGTGELFF. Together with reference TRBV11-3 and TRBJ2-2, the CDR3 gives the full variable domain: EAGVVQSPRYKIIEKKQPVAFWCNPISGHNTLYWYLQNLGQGPELLIRYENEEAVDDSQLPKDRFSAERLKGVDSTLKIQPAELGDSAVYLCASSLAGTGELFFGEGSRLTVL.

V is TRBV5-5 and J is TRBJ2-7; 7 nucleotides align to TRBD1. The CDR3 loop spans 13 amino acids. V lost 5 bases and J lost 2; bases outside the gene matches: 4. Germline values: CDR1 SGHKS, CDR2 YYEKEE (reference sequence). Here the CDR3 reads CASRPGTAYEQYF. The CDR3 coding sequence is TGTGCCAGCAGGCCCGGGACAGCCTACGAGCAGTACTTC.

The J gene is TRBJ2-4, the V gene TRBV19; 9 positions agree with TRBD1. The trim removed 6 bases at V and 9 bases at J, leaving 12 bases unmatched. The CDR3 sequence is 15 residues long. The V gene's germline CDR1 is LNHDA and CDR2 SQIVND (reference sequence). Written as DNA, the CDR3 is TGTGCCAGTAGCCTTGGAGCACAGGGGGCTGGCATTCAGTACTTC. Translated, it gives CASSLGAQGAGIQYF.

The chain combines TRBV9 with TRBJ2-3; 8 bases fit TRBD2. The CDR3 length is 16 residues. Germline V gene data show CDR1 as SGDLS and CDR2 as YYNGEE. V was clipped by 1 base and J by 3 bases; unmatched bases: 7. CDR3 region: CASSVSNGRATDTQYF. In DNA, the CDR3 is TGTGCCAGCAGCGTATCCAACGGGAGGGCTACAGATACGCAGTATTTT.

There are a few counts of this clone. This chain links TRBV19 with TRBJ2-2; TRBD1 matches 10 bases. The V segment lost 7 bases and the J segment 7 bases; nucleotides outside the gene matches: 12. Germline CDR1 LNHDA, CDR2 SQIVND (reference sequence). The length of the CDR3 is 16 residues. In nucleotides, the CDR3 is TGTGCCAGTACCCCGCGGGACAGGGGTTCACACGGGGAGCTGTTTTTT. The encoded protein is CASTPRDRGSHGELFF.

CDR3 sequence: CASSSWGGETDTQYF. The CDR3 coding sequence is TGTGCCAGCAGCTCGTGGGGGGGGGAAACAGATACGCAGTATTTT. The rearrangement uses TRBV7-9 and TRBJ2-3; TRBD2 matches at 7 bases. Germline values: CDR1 SEHNR, CDR2 FQNEAQ (reference sequence). The V segment lost 4 bases and the J segment 3 bases; nucleotides outside the gene matches: 7. This CDR3 spans 15 amino acids.

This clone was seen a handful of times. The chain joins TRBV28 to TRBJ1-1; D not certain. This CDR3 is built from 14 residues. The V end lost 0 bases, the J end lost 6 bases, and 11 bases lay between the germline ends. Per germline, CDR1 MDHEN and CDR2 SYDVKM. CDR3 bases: TGTGCCAGCAGTTTATGGGAGAGGGTAGCTGAAGCTTTCTTT. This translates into CASSLWERVAEAFF.

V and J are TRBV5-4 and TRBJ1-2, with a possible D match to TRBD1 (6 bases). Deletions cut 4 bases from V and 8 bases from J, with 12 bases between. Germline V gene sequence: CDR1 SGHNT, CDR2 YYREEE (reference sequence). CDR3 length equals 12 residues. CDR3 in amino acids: CASSLWGGGYTF. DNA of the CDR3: TGTGCCAGCAGCCTTTGGGGGGGCGGCTACACCTTC.

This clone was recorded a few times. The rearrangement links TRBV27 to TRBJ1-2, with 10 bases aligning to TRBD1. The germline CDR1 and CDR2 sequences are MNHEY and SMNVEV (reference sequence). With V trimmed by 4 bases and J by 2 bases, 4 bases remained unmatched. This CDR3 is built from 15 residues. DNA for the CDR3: TGTGCCAGCAGTTCACCGACAGGGGGCAACTATGGCTACACCTTC. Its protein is CASSSPTGGNYGYTF.

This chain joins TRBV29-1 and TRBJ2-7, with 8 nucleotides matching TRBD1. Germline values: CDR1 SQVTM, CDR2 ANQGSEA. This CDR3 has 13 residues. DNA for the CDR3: TGCAGTGGAAAGGACAGGGACTCCTACGAGCAGTACTTC. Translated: CSGKDRDSYEQYF.

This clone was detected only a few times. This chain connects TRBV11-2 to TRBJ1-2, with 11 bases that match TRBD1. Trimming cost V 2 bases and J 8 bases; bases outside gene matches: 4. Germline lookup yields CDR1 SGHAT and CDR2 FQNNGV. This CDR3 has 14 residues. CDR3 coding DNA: TGTGCCAGCAGCTTAATGGACAGGGGGCTCGGCTACACCTTC. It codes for CASSLMDRGLGYTF.

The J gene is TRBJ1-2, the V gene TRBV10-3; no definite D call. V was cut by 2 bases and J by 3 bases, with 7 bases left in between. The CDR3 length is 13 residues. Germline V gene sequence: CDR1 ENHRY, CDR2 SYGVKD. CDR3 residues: CAISEVPDYGYTF. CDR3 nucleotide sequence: TGTGCCATCAGTGAGGTGCCGGACTATGGCTACACCTTC.

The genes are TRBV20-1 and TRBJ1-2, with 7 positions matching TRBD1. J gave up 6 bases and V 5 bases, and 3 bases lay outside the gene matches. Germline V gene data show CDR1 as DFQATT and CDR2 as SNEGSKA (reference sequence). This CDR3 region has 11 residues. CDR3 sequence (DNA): TGCAGTGCTTACAGGGGAAATGGCTACACCTTC. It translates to CSAYRGNGYTF.

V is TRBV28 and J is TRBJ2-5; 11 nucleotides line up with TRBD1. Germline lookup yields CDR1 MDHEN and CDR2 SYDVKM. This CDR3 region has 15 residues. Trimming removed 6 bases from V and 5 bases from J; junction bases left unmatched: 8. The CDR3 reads CASRLSGTGGETQYF. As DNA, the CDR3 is TGTGCCAGCAGGTTGTCCGGGACAGGGGGGGAGACCCAGTACTTC. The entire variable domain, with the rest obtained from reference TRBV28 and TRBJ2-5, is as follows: DVKVTQSSRYLVKRTGEKVFLECVQDMDHENMFWYRQDPGLGLRLIYFSYDVKMKEKGDIPEGYSVSREKKERFSLILESASTNQTSMYLCASRLSGTGGETQYFGPGTRLLVL.

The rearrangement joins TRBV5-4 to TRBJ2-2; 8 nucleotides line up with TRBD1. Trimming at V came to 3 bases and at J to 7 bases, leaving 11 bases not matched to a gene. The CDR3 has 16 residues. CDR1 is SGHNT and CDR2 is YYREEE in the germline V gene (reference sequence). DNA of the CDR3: TGTGCCAGCAGCTCCCGCAGGGGGCGGAATATCGGGGAGCTGTTTTTT. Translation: CASSSRRGRNIGELFF.